These 16 T cell receptor beta chains originate from one sample sequenced in a study of vaccination effects on CD4 cells after COVID-19. Under the ViraFEST assay, PBMC were stimulated with viral peptide pools so that antigen-specific CD4+ T cells expanded. Sequencing was performed afterwards. Having been cultured for 9 to 11 days, the cells underwent CD4+ T cell isolation. Produced via immunoSEQ multiplex PCR; TCRdb's table is partial and in-frame only. Among tens of thousands of clones, approximately 81% were seen once, and the ten largest hold 1.5% to 2%. No antigen has been assigned to these receptors. Sequencing was performed on CD4+ T cells from PBMCs cultured with HCoV-229E spike peptides, taken before COVID-19 vaccination. The receptor source for this set is a human donor who received a COVID-19 vaccine.

The chain combines TRBV29-1 with TRBJ1-1; 9 bases align to TRBD1. Germline CDR1 reads SQVTM; CDR2 reads ANQGSEA. The CDR3 has 13 amino acids. The J segment lost 9 bases and the V segment lost 7 bases, leaving 12 bases of the junction unmatched. CDR3 nucleotide sequence: TGCAGCGCCTTACCGGGACAGGGAGGAAAAGCTTTCTTT. As protein: CSALPGQGGKAFF. Variable domain in full (rest from reference TRBV29-1 and TRBJ1-1): SAVISQKPSRDICQRGTSLTIQCQVDSQVTMMFWYRQQPGQSLTLIATANQGSEATYESGFVIDKFPISRPNLTFSTLTVSNMSPEDSSIYLCSALPGQGGKAFFGQGTRLTVV.

The rearrangement joins TRBV11-1 to TRBJ1-2; D may be TRBD1 (5 bases). The V end lost 4 bases, the J end lost 3 bases, and 15 bases lay between the germline ends. Germline CDR1 and CDR2: SGHAT and FQDESV (reference sequence). CDR3 length: 15 amino acids. The CDR3 nucleotides read TGTGCCAGCAGCTCCGATGGGACGTACCACTATGGCTACACCTTC. Translating it yields CASSSDGTYHYGYTF.

This clone was recorded only once. The chain employs TRBV6-5 and TRBJ1-3; D gene uncertain. The V gene lost 6 bases and the J gene lost 5 bases, with 11 bases spanning the gap. The CDR3 loop spans 13 amino acids. CDR1 and CDR2 (germline): MNHEY, SVGAGI. CDR3 sequence reads: CASRPPGRNTIYF. The CDR3 DNA is TGTGCCAGCAGACCACCCGGGAGAAACACCATATATTTT.

CDR3 loop: CASSSPGPSNYGYTF. The CDR3, as DNA: TGCGCCAGCAGCTCTCCGGGGCCCTCTAACTATGGCTACACCTTC. The chain combines TRBV5-1 with TRBJ1-2; possible D gene TRBD1, 5 bases. V was cut by 3 bases and J by 0 bases, with 12 bases left in between. CDR1 is SGHRS and CDR2 is YFSETQ in the germline V gene. This CDR3 is built from 15 residues.

This clone was found once. The chain has TRBV9 and TRBJ2-3; D is possibly TRBD1 (5 bases). The CDR3 is 14 residues long. Germline CDR1 SGDLS, CDR2 YYNGEE. V was trimmed by 3 bases and J by 4 bases, leaving 12 bases between them. This CDR3 reads CASSGYGHPDTQYF. The CDR3, as DNA: TGTGCCAGCAGCGGATACGGACACCCAGATACGCAGTATTTT.

The table lists this clone with a count of one. CDR3 sequence reads: CASSLVGGSTDTQYF. The CDR3 coding sequence is TGCGCCAGCAGCTTGGTCGGGGGGTCCACAGATACGCAGTATTTT. V usage is TRBV5-1 and J usage is TRBJ2-3; 7 bases fit TRBD2. The CDR3 is made up of 15 amino acids. Germline V gives CDR1 SGHRS, CDR2 YFSETQ. V lost 0 bases, J lost 2 bases, and 3 bases stayed unmatched.

This sequence joins TRBV5-5 and TRBJ1-1, with 8 bases that match TRBD1. With V trimmed by 7 bases and J by 4 bases, 9 bases remained unmatched. Per the germline V gene, CDR1 is SGHKS and CDR2 is YYEKEE (reference sequence). This CDR3 is 14 amino acids long. The CDR3 loop is CASGSIDRGTEAFF. The CDR3 coding sequence is TGTGCCAGCGGTTCCATCGACAGGGGCACTGAAGCTTTCTTT.

J is TRBJ2-3 and V is TRBV12-5; the match to TRBD1 covers 8 bases. The CDR3 runs 13 residues. V shed 5 bases, J shed 4 bases, and the junction held 2 bases outside the gene matches. The germline V gene has CDR1 LGHNT and CDR2 FRNRAP. In DNA form, the CDR3 reads TGTGCTAGTGGTCTGGGACAGGCAGATACGCAGTATTTT. It is translated as CASGLGQADTQYF.

This clone was seen once. The chain joins TRBV6-1 to TRBJ1-2; unclear D gene. Germline lookup yields CDR1 MNHNS and CDR2 SASEGT. The CDR3 has 13 amino acids. Trimming pared 3 bases from V and 0 bases from J, leaving 5 bases between. The CDR3 sequence is CASSDRSNYGYTF. The CDR3 DNA follows: TGTGCCAGCAGTGACCGGTCTAACTATGGCTACACCTTC.

The rearrangement links TRBV5-1 to TRBJ2-3; 7 bases are a match to TRBD1. V gave up 3 bases and J gave up 6 bases; unmatched junction bases: 10. The CDR3 is made up of 15 amino acids. Germline V CDR1 and CDR2: SGHRS, YFSETQ. The CDR3 DNA is TGCGCCAGCAGCTCCGTCGACAGGGTGTCGGATACGCAGTATTTT. This sequence encodes CASSSVDRVSDTQYF.

J is TRBJ2-1 and V is TRBV30; D uncertain. Germline V lookup: CDR1 GTSNPN, CDR2 SVGIG (reference sequence). This CDR3 region has 14 residues. With 0 bases removed from V and 6 bases from J, the gap between germline ends came to 12 bases. The CDR3 region is CAWSVRVAINEQFF. The CDR3 DNA reads as TGTGCCTGGAGTGTACGGGTAGCAATCAATGAGCAGTTCTTC.

The chain joins TRBV11-3 to TRBJ2-1; 10 bases match TRBD1. CDR1 is SGHNT and CDR2 is YENEEA in the germline V gene. J lost 7 bases, V lost 1 base, and 4 bases had no gene match. The CDR3 is made up of 15 amino acids. CDR3 sequence: CASSLGQGAYNEQFF. As DNA, the CDR3 is TGTGCCAGCAGCTTAGGACAGGGGGCGTATAATGAGCAGTTCTTC.

This clone was counted between two and nine times. The chain employs TRBV5-1 and TRBJ2-2; D is undetermined. The CDR3 contains 15 residues. The V end lost 2 bases, the J end lost 1 base, and 9 bases lay between the germline ends. Germline V CDR1 and CDR2: SGHRS, YFSETQ. Here the CDR3 reads CASSLRPMNTGELFF. Here the CDR3 DNA reads TGCGCCAGCAGCTTACGACCGATGAACACCGGGGAGCTGTTTTTT.

This clone was counted only a few times. The chain carries TRBV2 and TRBJ2-2; D may be TRBD2 (6 bases). CDR1 and CDR2 (germline): SNHLY, FYNNEI. This CDR3 contains 14 residues. Trimming removed 8 bases from V and 2 bases from J, with 12 bases in between. The CDR3 DNA sequence: TGTGCCAGCTTCCGGGAGAGAAACACCGGGGAGCTGTTTTTT. Its translation: CASFRERNTGELFF.

The chain joins TRBV6-5 to TRBJ1-6; D perhaps matches TRBD1 (6 bases). The CDR3 has 14 residues. V shed 1 base and J shed 9 bases, with 10 bases lying between them. Germline CDR1 MNHEY, CDR2 SVGAGI. CDR3 DNA: TGTGCCAGCAGTTACTTACAGGGCGCTTCACCCCTCCACTTT. It specifies CASSYLQGASPLHF.

The chain recombines TRBV6-2 or TRBV6-3 with TRBJ2-3, with 11 bases aligning to TRBD2. Unmatched junction bases numbered 7, after V lost 2 bases and J lost 3 bases. CDR3 length equals 17 residues. Germline V CDR1 and CDR2: MNHEY, SVGEGT. CDR3: CASSYPTSGGPTDTQYF. The CDR3 DNA reads as TGTGCCAGCAGTTACCCTACTAGCGGGGGACCTACAGATACGCAGTATTTT.